This T cell receptor beta chain was sequenced for a study of CD8+ T cells in alopecia areata (dated by TCRdb to between 2018 and 2020). Background for the entire study: The treated patients, all with moderate-to-severe alopecia areata, were enrolled in an open-label pilot trial of oral tofacitinib given at 5 to 10 mg twice daily. Patients received tofacitinib for 6 to 18 months and were then followed off drug for 6 months to check for delayed response and recurrence. Disease severity in treated patients was measured with the SALT score, which quantifies the percentage of affected scalp surface area. To study T cell clonal expansion in alopecia areata, the researchers applied high-throughput TCRbeta sequencing to both the C3H/HeJ mouse model and human patients. On the human side, TCRbeta sequencing was run on scalp tissue and on sorted CD4+ and CD8+ peripheral blood T cells from healthy controls and from alopecia areata patients with either patchy or totalis/universalis disease. Tofacitinib-treated patients had biopsies at baseline and at 4 and 24 weeks of treatment, with a later scalp biopsy in several patients. Clonality in the scalp was compared among normal scalp (n=4), patchy alopecia areata scalp (n=8), and alopecia totalis/universalis scalp (n=8). RNA was extracted with the PAXgene miRNA kit for fixed scalp, the miRNeasy kit for PBMCs, and the RNeasy kit for mouse skin. Amplification of TCRbeta CDR3 regions was done by immunoSEQ multiplex PCR using 35 Vbeta forward primers and 13 Jbeta reverse primers.

This clone was counted only a few times. No antigen is known for it. No qualities accompany the bases; no much larger clone lies one base away. Overall results and qualifications from the work: Compared with mice, TCR sequences shared between patients were less clear, possibly partly because of HLA diversity across the patient population. With tofacitinib, both scalp clonality and the number of expanded CD8+ clones among the top 100 scalp clones went down significantly. Unlike mouse skin, where gammadelta T cells dominate, normal human skin contains resident alphabeta T cells that get sequenced too, which complicates analysis of the scalp TCR repertoire. The treated cohort was small, with a single nonresponder, so links between baseline CD8+ expansion and response need larger studies. Compared with normal scalp, lesional scalp, particularly in alopecia totalis/universalis, had higher clonality and more expanded CD8+ clones, which suggests antigenic drive. Many expanded lesional clones were found to persist in scalp and blood during tofacitinib treatment, and relapse after treatment cessation may be partly explained by this persistence.

The method was the immunoSEQ multiplex PCR assay. RNA was extracted from all samples and reverse transcribed into cDNA as template for TCR sequencing. First-strand cDNA was synthesized using SuperScript III with a 2:1 mix of oligo-dT and random hexamers. Amplification bias was assessed with a synthetic immune receptor repertoire, and residual bias was removed computationally. On the study's bioinformatics: Raw reads were preprocessed for error removal, and CDR3 was defined according to IMGT conventions as running from the conserved cysteine to phenylalanine. Clonality was calculated as 1 minus Shannon entropy normalized by log2 of the number of productive unique TCRs. Whether scalp clones were CD4 or CD8 was inferred by matching scalp TCRbeta sequences against CD4 and CD8 repertoires sorted from blood. This immuneACCESS table, as held by TCRdb, lists in-frame sequences with V and J called but not all clones. Of the missing ones, under half trace to an unresolved V gene in checked studies; the others have no known cause. The D gene and trimming were derived from the DNA, and the V and J assignments and clone size from that table. The sample table contains about 190,000 clones; only one count was recorded for about three fifths of them. About 0.69% of the sample goes to the ten largest clones.

V sheds 7 bases and J sheds 3 bases, leaving 12 bases between their ends. Looking up the germline V gene yields CDR1 SQVTM and CDR2 ANQGSEA. There are 12 amino acids in the CDR3, from cysteine to phenylalanine inclusive. The entry retains the CDR3 DNA only, 36 bases that are in frame from base 1. Read against the paper, the sample's time point label means: around 4 weeks on oral tofacitinib. According to the study, the label for this sample's treatment or condition signals: oral pan-JAK inhibitor, 5-10 mg twice daily. Lesional scalp punch biopsies and peripheral blood were obtained from alopecia areata patients. PBMCs were isolated by density centrifugation and stained for CD3, CD4 and CD8, after which CD4+ and CD8+ T cells were sorted on a FACSAria.

This clonotype was obtained from a human donor with alopecia areata. The rearranged segments are TRBV29-1 and TRBJ1-1; no confident D gene assignment can be made. The sequencing used CD4+ T cells sorted from blood, collected at week 4, from a patient treated with tofacitinib. The sequence in DNA is TGCAGCGCCCGAGGAGCTTACACTGAAGCTTTCTTT. Protein translation: CSARGAYTEAFF.